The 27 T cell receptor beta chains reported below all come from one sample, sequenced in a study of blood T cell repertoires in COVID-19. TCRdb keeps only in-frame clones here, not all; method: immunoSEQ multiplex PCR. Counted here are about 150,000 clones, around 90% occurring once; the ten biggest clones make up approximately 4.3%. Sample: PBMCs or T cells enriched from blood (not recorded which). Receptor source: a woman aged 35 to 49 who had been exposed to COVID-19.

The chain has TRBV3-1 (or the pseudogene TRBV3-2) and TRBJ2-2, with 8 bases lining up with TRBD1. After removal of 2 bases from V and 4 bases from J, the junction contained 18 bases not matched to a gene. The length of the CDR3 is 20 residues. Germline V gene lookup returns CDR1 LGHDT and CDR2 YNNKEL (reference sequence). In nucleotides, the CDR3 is TGTGCCAGCAGCCAACCGACCCTTGGACAGGGTGGGTCTATCACCGGGGAGCTGTTTTTT. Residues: CASSQPTLGQGGSITGELFF.

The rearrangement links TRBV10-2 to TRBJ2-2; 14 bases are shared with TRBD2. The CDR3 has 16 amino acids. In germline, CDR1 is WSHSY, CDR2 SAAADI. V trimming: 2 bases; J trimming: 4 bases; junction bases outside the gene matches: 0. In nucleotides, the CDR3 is TGCGCCAGCAGTGAGGGGACTAGCGGGAGCACCGGGGAGCTGTTTTTT. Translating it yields CASSEGTSGSTGELFF.

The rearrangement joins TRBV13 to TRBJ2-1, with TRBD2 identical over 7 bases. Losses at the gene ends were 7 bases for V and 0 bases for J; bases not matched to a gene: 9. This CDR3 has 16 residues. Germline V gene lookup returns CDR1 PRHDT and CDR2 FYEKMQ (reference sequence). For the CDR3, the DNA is TGTGCCAGCACCCAAGTGGGGGGGGGCTCCTACAATGAGCAGTTCTTC. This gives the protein CASTQVGGGSYNEQFF.

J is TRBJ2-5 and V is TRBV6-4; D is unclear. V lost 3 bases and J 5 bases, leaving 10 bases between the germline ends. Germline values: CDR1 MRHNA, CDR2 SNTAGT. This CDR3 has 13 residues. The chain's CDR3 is CASSDHIGETQYF. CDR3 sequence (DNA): TGTGCCAGCAGTGATCACATTGGCGAGACCCAGTACTTC.

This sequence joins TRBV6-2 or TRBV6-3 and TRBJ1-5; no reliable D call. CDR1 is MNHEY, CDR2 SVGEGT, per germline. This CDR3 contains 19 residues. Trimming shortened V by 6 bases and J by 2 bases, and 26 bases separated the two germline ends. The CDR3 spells CASSLLEVGVRQGNQPQHF. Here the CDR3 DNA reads TGTGCCAGCAGCCTACTCGAGGTCGGGGTCCGCCAGGGCAATCAGCCCCAGCATTTT.

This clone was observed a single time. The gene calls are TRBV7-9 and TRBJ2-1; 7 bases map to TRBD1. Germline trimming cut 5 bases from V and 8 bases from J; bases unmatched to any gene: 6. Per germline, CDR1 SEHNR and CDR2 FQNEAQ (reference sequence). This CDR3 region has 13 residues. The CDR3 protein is CASSPQGSDEQFF. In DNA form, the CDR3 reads TGTGCCAGCAGCCCACAGGGGAGCGATGAGCAGTTCTTC.

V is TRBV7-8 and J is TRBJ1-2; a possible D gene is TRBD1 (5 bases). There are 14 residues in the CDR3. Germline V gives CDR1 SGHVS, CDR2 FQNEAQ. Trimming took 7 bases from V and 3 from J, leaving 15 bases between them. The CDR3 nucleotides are TGTGCCAGCAAAGGGGCCGGACTAGACTATGGCTACACCTTC. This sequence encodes CASKGAGLDYGYTF.

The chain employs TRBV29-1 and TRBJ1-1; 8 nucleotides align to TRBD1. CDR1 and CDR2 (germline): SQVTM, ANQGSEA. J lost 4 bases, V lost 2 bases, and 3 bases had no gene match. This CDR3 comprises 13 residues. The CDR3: CSVESDRGTEAFF. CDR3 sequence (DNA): TGCAGCGTTGAATCCGACAGGGGCACTGAAGCTTTCTTT.

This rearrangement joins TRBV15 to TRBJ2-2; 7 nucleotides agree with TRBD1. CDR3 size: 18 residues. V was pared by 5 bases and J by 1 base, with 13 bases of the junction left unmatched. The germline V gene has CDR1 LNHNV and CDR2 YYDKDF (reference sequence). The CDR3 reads CATSGVRQGVRNTGELFF. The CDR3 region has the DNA TGTGCCACCAGCGGCGTGAGACAGGGAGTTAGGAACACCGGGGAGCTGTTTTTT. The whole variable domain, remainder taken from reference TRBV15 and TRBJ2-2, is DAMVIQNPRYQVTQFGKPVTLSCSQTLNHNVMYWYQQKSSQAPKLLFHYYDKDFNNEADTPDNFQSRRPNTSFCFLDIRSPGLGDTAMYLCATSGVRQGVRNTGELFFGEGSRLTVL.

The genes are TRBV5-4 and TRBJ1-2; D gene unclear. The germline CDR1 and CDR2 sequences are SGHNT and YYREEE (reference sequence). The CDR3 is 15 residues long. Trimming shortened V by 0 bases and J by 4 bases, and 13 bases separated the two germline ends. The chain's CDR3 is CASSLEGGRGYGYTF. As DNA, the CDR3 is TGTGCCAGCAGCTTGGAGGGAGGGCGAGGCTATGGCTACACCTTC.

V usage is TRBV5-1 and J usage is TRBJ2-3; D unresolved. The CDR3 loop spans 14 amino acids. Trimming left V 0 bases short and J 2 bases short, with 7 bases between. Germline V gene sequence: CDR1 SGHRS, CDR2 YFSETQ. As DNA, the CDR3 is TGCGCCAGCAGCTTGGACGGGTCCACAGATACGCAGTATTTT. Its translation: CASSLDGSTDTQYF.

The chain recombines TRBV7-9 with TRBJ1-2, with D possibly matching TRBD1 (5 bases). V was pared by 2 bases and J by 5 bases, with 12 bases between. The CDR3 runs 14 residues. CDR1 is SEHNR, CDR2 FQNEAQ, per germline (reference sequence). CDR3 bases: TGTGCCAGCAGCTTAACTCGACAGCAATATGGCTACACCTTC. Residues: CASSLTRQQYGYTF.

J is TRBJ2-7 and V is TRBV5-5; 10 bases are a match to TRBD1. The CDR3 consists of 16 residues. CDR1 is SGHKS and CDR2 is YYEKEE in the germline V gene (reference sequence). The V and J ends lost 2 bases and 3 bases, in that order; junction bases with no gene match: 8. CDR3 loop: CASSLSDRGFLYEQYF. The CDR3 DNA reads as TGTGCCAGCAGCTTATCGGACAGGGGGTTCCTCTACGAGCAGTACTTC. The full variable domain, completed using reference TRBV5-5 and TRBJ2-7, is DAGVTQSPTHLIKTRGQQVTLRCSPISGHKSVSWYQQVLGQGPQFIFQYYEKEERGRGNFPDRFSARQFPNYSSELNVNALLLGDSALYLCASSLSDRGFLYEQYFGPGTRLTVT.

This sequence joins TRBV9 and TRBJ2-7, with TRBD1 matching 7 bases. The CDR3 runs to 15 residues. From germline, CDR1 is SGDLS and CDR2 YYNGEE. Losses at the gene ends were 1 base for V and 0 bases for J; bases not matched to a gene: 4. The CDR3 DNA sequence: TGTGCCAGCAGCGTACATTGGGACAGCTCCTACGAGCAGTACTTC. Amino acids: CASSVHWDSSYEQYF.

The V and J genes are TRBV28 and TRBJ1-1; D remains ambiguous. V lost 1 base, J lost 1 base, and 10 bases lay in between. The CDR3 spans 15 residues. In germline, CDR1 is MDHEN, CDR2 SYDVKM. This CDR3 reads CASSLLGARNTEAFF. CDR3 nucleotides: TGTGCCAGCAGTTTATTGGGCGCCAGGAACACTGAAGCTTTCTTT. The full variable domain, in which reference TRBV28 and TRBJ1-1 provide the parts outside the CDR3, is DVKVTQSSRYLVKRTGEKVFLECVQDMDHENMFWYRQDPGLGLRLIYFSYDVKMKEKGDIPEGYSVSREKKERFSLILESASTNQTSMYLCASSLLGARNTEAFFGQGTRLTVV.

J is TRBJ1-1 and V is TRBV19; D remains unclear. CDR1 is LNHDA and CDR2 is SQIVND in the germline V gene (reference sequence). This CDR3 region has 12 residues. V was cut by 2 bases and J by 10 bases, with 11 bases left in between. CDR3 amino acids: CASSISGPGAFF. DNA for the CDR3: TGTGCCAGTAGTATAAGCGGGCCTGGAGCTTTCTTT. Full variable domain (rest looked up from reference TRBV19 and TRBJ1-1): DGGITQSPKYLFRKEGQNVTLSCEQNLNHDAMYWYRQDPGQGLRLIYYSQIVNDFQKGDIAEGYSVSREKKESFPLTVTSAQKNPTAFYLCASSISGPGAFFGQGTRLTVV.

CDR3 nucleotides: TGTGCCAGGTACAACAGCGGGAACTACGAGCAGTACTTC. Its protein product is CARYNSGNYEQYF. The chain has TRBV19 and TRBJ2-7, with 7 bases matching TRBD2. The junction had 8 bases not matched to a gene; V was cut back by 9 bases and J by 3 bases. CDR1 LNHDA and CDR2 SQIVND come from the germline V gene (reference sequence). The length of the CDR3 is 13 residues.

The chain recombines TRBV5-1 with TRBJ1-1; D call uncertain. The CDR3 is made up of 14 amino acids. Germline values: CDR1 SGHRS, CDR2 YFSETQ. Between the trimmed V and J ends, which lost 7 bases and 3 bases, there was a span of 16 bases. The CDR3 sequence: CASRGAIRDTEAFF. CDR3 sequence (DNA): TGCGCCAGCCGGGGAGCAATCCGGGACACTGAAGCTTTCTTT.

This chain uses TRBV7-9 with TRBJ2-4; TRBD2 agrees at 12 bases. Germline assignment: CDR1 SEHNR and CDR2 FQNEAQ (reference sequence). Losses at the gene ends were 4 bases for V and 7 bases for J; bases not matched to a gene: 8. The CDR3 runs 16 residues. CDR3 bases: TGTGCCAGCAGCTCCAGACTAGCGGGAGAGGGGAACATTCAGTACTTC. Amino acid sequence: CASSSRLAGEGNIQYF.

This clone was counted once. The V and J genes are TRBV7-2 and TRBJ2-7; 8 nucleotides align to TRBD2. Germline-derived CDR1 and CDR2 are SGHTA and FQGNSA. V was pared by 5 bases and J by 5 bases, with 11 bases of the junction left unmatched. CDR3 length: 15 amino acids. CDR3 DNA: TGTGCCAGCAGCCTCTCGGGGGGGTTGTGGGACGAGCAGTACTTC. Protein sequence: CASSLSGGLWDEQYF.

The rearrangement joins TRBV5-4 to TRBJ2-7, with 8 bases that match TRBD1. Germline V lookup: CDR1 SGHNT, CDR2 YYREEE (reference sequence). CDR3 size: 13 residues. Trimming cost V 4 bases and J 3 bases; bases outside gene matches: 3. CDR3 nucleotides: TGTGCCAGCAGCCCTGACAGGGGCTACGAGCAGTACTTC. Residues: CASSPDRGYEQYF.

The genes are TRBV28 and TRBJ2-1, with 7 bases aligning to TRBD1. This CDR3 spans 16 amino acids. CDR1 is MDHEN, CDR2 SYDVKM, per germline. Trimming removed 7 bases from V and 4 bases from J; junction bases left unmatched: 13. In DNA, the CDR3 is TGTGCCAGCACCTTCCGAGGACAGGTCGGATACAATGAGCAGTTCTTC. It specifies CASTFRGQVGYNEQFF.

The chain's CDR3 is CASSDLLRGPTEAFF. The CDR3 nucleotides are TGCGCCAGCAGCGATTTACTCAGGGGGCCCACTGAAGCTTTCTTT. V gene TRBV4-1 combines with J gene TRBJ1-1, with TRBD1 identical over 8 bases. The CDR3 has 15 amino acids. CDR1 and CDR2 (germline): MGHRA, YSYEKL. Trimming removed 5 bases from V and 4 bases from J; junction bases left unmatched: 9.

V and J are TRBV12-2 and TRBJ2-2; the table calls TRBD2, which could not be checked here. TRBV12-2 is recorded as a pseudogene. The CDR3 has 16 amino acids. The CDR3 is CASRLPGTSGTGELFF. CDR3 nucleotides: TGTGCAAGTCGCTTACCCGGGACTAGCGGGACCGGGGAGCTGTTTTTT.

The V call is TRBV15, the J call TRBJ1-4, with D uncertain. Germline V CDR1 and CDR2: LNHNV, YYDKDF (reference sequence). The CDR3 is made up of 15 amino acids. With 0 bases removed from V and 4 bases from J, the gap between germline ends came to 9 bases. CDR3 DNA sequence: TGTGCCACCAGCAGAGACAGATCGTTTAATGAAAAACTGTTTTTT. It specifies CATSRDRSFNEKLFF.

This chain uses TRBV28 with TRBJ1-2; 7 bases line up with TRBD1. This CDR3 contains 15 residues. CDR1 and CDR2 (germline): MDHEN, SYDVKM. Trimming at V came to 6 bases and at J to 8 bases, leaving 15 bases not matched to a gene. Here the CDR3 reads CASRRDRQGTGGYTF. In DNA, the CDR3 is TGTGCCAGCAGGCGGGATCGACAGGGAACGGGAGGCTACACCTTC.

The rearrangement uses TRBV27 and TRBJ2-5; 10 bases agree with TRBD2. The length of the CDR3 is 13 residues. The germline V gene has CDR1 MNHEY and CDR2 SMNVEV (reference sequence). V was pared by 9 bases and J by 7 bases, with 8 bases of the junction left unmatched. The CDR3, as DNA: TGTGCCAGTACTAGCGGGGAACGAGGGACCCAGTACTTC. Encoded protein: CASTSGERGTQYF.